A single sample gave rise to the 3 T cell receptor beta chains below, sequenced in a study of early T cells in non-severe SARS-CoV-2 infection. Using its own MiXCR run on the 5' RACE reads, TCRdb lists one record per CDR3 protein. The repertoire consists of nearly 70,000 distinct CDR3 sequences, with 4% to 6% occurring once and the leading ten covering roughly 3.9%. This sample comprised whole blood, obtained at baseline. These receptor sequences come from an adult who was a healthcare worker with PCR-confirmed SARS-CoV-2 infection or an uninfected control (not recorded which). The donor label of this sample is uncertain.

This clonotype was detected ten times or more. The chain carries TRBV6-2 or TRBV6-3 and TRBJ2-1; D may be TRBD2 (6 bases). Per germline, CDR1 MNHEY and CDR2 SVGEGT. The CDR3 runs 12 residues. The V end was cut by 2 bases, the J end by 8 bases, with 7 bases between. In DNA form, the CDR3 reads TGTGCCAGCAGTTACGGAGGGTATGAGCAGTTCTTC. The encoded protein is CASSYGGYEQFF.

This clonotype was seen ten or more times. The chain combines TRBV11-2 with TRBJ2-7, with 7 bases lining up with TRBD1. Germline CDR1 reads SGHAT; CDR2 reads FQNNGV. Germline trimming cut 2 bases from V and 7 bases from J; bases unmatched to any gene: 5. The CDR3 loop spans 13 amino acids. CDR3 sequence (DNA): TGTGCCAGCAGCTTAACAGGGGACGGGGAGCAGTACTTC. Translating it yields CASSLTGDGEQYF.

The table lists this clonotype with many counts. The chain carries TRBV12-3 or TRBV12-4 and TRBJ2-3; D gene unclear. The length of the CDR3 is 15 residues. Trimming removed 4 bases at V and 0 bases at J, with 11 bases between. The CDR3 protein is CASSSQDTSTDTQYF. In DNA form, the CDR3 reads TGTGCCAGCAGTTCCCAGGATACTAGCACAGATACGCAGTATTTT.